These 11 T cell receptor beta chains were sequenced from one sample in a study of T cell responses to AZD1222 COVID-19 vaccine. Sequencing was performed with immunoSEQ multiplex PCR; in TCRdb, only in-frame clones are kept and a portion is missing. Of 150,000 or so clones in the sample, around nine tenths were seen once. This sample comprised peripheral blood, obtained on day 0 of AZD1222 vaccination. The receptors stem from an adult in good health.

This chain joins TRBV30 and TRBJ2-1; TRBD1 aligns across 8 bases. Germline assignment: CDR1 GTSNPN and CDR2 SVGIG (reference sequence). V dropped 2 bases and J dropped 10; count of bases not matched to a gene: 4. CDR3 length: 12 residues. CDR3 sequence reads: CAWSLRTGEQFF. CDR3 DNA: TGTGCCTGGAGTCTCCGGACAGGGGAGCAGTTCTTC. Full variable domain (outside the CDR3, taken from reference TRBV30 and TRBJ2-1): SQTIHQWPATLVQPVGSPLSLECTVEGTSNPNLYWYRQAAGRGLQLLFYSVGIGQISSEVPQNLSASRPQDRQFILSSKKLLLSDSGFYLCAWSLRTGEQFFGPGTRLTVL.

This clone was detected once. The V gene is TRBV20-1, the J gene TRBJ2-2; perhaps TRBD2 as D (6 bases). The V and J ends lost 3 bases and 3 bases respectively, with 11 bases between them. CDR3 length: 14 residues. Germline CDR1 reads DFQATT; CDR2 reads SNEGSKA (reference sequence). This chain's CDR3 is CSASVGGDTGELFF. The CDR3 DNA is TGCAGTGCTAGTGTGGGGGGAGACACCGGGGAGCTGTTTTTT.

The CDR3 loop is CASSQPGIYGYTF. The CDR3 DNA reads TGTGCCAGCAGCCAACCGGGCATCTATGGCTACACCTTC. V and J are TRBV3-1 (or the pseudogene TRBV3-2) and TRBJ1-2; D is unresolved. The germline V and J ends were trimmed by 2 bases and 4 bases, with 8 bases remaining between them. The CDR3 consists of 13 residues. CDR1 is LGHDT, CDR2 YNNKEL, per germline (reference sequence).

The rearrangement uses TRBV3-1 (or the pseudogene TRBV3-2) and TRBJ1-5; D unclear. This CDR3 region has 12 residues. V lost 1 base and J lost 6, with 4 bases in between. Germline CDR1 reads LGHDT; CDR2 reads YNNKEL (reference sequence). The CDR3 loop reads CASSQGVQPQHF. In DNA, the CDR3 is TGTGCCAGCAGCCAAGGAGTTCAGCCCCAGCATTTT.

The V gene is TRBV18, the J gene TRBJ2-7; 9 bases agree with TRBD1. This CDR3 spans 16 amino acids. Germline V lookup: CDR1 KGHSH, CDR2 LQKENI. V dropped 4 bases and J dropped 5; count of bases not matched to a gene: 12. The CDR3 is CASSLMDRGFSNEQYF. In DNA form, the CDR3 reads TGTGCCAGCTCACTAATGGACAGGGGTTTTAGTAACGAGCAGTACTTC.

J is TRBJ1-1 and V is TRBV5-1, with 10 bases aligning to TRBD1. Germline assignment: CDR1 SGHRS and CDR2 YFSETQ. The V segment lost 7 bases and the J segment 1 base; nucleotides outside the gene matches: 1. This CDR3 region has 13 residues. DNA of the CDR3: TGCGCCAGCGGGACAGGGGAGAACACTGAAGCTTTCTTT. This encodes CASGTGENTEAFF.

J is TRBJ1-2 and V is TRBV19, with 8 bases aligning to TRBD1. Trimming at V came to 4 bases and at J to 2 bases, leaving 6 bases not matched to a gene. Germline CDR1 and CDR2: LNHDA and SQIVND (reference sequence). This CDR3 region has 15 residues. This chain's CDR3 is CASSTNRGINYGYTF. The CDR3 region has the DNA TGTGCCAGTAGTACAAACAGGGGGATAAACTATGGCTACACCTTC. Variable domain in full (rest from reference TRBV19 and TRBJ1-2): DGGITQSPKYLFRKEGQNVTLSCEQNLNHDAMYWYRQDPGQGLRLIYYSQIVNDFQKGDIAEGYSVSREKKESFPLTVTSAQKNPTAFYLCASSTNRGINYGYTFGSGTRLTVV.

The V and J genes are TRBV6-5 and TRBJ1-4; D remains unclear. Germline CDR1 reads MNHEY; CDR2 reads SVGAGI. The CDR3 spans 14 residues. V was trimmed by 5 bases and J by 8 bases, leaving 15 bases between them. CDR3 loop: CASSPPGSLEKLFF. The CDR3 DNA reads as TGTGCCAGCAGTCCCCCAGGCAGTCTCGAAAAACTGTTTTTT.

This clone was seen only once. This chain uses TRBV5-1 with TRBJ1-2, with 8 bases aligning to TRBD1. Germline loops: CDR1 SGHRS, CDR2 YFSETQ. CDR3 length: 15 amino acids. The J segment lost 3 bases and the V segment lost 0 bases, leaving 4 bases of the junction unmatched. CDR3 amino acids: CASSLEVDRDYGYTF. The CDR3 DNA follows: TGCGCCAGCAGCTTGGAAGTGGACAGGGACTATGGCTACACCTTC.

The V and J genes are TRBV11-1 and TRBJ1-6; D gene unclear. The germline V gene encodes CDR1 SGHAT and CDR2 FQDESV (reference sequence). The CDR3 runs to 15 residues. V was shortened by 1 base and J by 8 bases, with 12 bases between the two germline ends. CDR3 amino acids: CASSLGRQEDSPLHF. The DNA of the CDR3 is TGTGCCAGCAGCTTAGGTAGGCAGGAAGATTCACCCCTCCACTTT.

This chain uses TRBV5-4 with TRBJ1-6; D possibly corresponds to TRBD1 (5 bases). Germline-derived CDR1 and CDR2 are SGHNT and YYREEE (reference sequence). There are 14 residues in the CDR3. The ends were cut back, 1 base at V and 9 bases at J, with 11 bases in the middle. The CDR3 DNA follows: TGTGCCAGCAGCTTGCAGGGAAGTAGTTCACCCCTCCACTTT. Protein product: CASSLQGSSSPLHF.